This entry lists 32 T cell receptor beta chains sequenced from one sample in a study of control samples from healthy donors and cancer patients. Libraries were prepared by immunoSEQ multiplex PCR; TCRdb keeps only in-frame clonotypes and omits some of them. The sample lists approximately 120,000 clones; about 88% were seen once. The sequenced sample was blood. The receptors stem from a man aged 18 to 29 in good health.

The chain combines TRBV5-1 with TRBJ2-5, with 8 bases identical to TRBD1. Germline V gives CDR1 SGHRS, CDR2 YFSETQ. J was trimmed by 10 bases and V by 0 bases; bases with no gene match: 11. This CDR3 is 15 amino acids long. CDR3 amino acids: CASSLASQGARVQYF. CDR3 bases: TGCGCCAGCAGCTTGGCCTCTCAGGGGGCGCGGGTCCAGTACTTC.

The CDR3, as DNA: TGTGCTAGTGGTTTGGTACATGGCGGGAACCAAGGGGAGCAGTTCTTC. Translating it yields CASGLVHGGNQGEQFF. V and J are TRBV12-5 and TRBJ2-1, with D perhaps TRBD2 (6 bases). This CDR3 spans 16 amino acids. The V end was cut by 0 bases, the J end by 10 bases, with 19 bases between. From germline, CDR1 is LGHNT and CDR2 FRNRAP.

This sequence joins TRBV6-5 and TRBJ1-1; tentative D call: TRBD1 (5 bases). The CDR3 runs 13 residues. The V end lost 4 bases, the J end lost 5 bases, and 11 bases lay between the germline ends. CDR1 is MNHEY, CDR2 SVGAGI, per germline. This chain's CDR3 is CASSWVKGTEAFF. DNA for the CDR3: TGTGCCAGCAGTTGGGTAAAGGGGACTGAAGCTTTCTTT.

This chain links TRBV4-1 with TRBJ1-2; 9 bases fit TRBD1. The CDR3 runs to 16 residues. With V trimmed by 4 bases and J by 5 bases, 11 bases remained unmatched. Germline V gene sequence: CDR1 MGHRA, CDR2 YSYEKL. The CDR3 DNA sequence: TGCGCCAGCAGCCGAGCACAGGGGGCCCTCCTTTATGGCTACACCTTC. Amino acids: CASSRAQGALLYGYTF.

The rearrangement uses TRBV6-5 and TRBJ2-7; 10 positions agree with TRBD2. Germline CDR1 and CDR2: MNHEY and SVGAGI. The CDR3 is 16 amino acids. V shed 4 bases, J shed 1 base, and the junction held 7 bases outside the gene matches. The CDR3 loop reads CASSSLAGAKSYEQYF. CDR3 coding DNA: TGTGCCAGCAGTTCCCTAGCGGGGGCGAAATCCTACGAGCAGTACTTC.

The chain has TRBV5-4 and TRBJ1-2, with D possibly TRBD1 on 5 matching bases. V was pared by 1 base and J by 3 bases, with 10 bases between. Germline CDR1 is SGHNT and CDR2 is YYREEE (reference sequence). The CDR3 runs 14 residues. CDR3 nucleotides: TGTGCCAGCAGCTTGTTAAGGGACGACTATGGCTACACCTTC. Its translation: CASSLLRDDYGYTF.

The chain has TRBV25-1 and TRBJ2-3; 14 nucleotides line up with TRBD2. Trimming took 9 bases from V and 5 from J; bases not matched to a gene: 1. The germline V gene has CDR1 MGHDK and CDR2 SYGVNS. The CDR3 extends over 13 amino acids. CDR3 region: CASGLAGGDTQYF. The CDR3 region has the DNA TGTGCCAGTGGACTAGCGGGGGGAGATACGCAGTATTTT.

The rearrangement links TRBV19 to TRBJ1-2; D gene ambiguous. CDR3 size: 13 residues. Trimming removed 8 bases from V and 0 bases from J, with 10 bases in between. Germline CDR1 reads LNHDA; CDR2 reads SQIVND (reference sequence). CDR3 DNA: TGTGCCAGTCTCAGCCAACCTAACTATGGCTACACCTTC. It yields the protein CASLSQPNYGYTF.

The chain has TRBV5-6 and TRBJ1-2; D is possibly TRBD1 (5 bases). The V end was cut by 4 bases, the J end by 4 bases, with 20 bases between. The CDR3 has 16 residues. Germline loops: CDR1 SGHDT, CDR2 YYEEEE. The CDR3 region is CASSVAGDTRGYGYTF. DNA for the CDR3: TGTGCCAGCAGCGTCGCGGGGGATACGAGGGGCTATGGCTACACCTTC.

The chain combines TRBV27 with TRBJ2-1, with 8 bases lining up with TRBD1. Per germline, CDR1 MNHEY and CDR2 SMNVEV (reference sequence). This CDR3 is built from 17 residues. V shed 6 bases and J 5 bases; nucleotides not matched to a gene: 15. The DNA for the CDR3 is TGTGCCAGCAGCCCGCGGACAGGGATGATGGGAAACAATGAGCAGTTCTTC. Its protein product is CASSPRTGMMGNNEQFF.

In this sample, this clone turned up a few times. Other DNA sequences from this sample encode an identical CDR3 as well. V gene TRBV6-2 or TRBV6-3 combines with J gene TRBJ2-1; no clear D gene. The CDR3 runs 12 residues. The V gene's germline CDR1 is MNHEY and CDR2 SVGEGT. The germline V and J ends were trimmed by 2 bases and 5 bases, with 4 bases remaining between them. In DNA, the CDR3 is TGTGCCAGCAGTTACGGGCACAATGAGCAGTTCTTC. It translates to CASSYGHNEQFF.

The J gene is TRBJ1-2, the V gene TRBV3-1 (or the pseudogene TRBV3-2); tentative D call: TRBD1 (6 bases). V lost 4 bases, J lost 4 bases, and 10 bases lay in between. This CDR3 has 13 residues. Germline V CDR1 and CDR2: LGHDT, YNNKEL (reference sequence). The CDR3 bases are TGTGCCAGCAGCCCCACAGGGACCTATGGCTACACCTTC. Its translation is CASSPTGTYGYTF.

This rearrangement joins TRBV19 to TRBJ1-2; D is ambiguous. The CDR3 has 14 residues. V was pared by 5 bases and J by 8 bases, with 18 bases between. Germline V gene data show CDR1 as LNHDA and CDR2 as SQIVND (reference sequence). The CDR3 here is CASSAVPVGRGYTF. CDR3 DNA sequence: TGTGCCAGTAGTGCGGTCCCCGTTGGAAGGGGCTACACCTTC.

The rearrangement joins TRBV11-3 to TRBJ2-7, with D possibly TRBD2 on 6 matching bases. CDR3 size: 13 residues. Germline V CDR1 and CDR2: SGHNT, YENEEA. The V and J ends lost 5 bases and 5 bases respectively, with 13 bases between them. In nucleotides, the CDR3 is TGTGCCAGCAGCCCCCATCCGGGGGACGAGCAGTACTTC. Translation gives CASSPHPGDEQYF. The full variable domain, completed using reference TRBV11-3 and TRBJ2-7, is EAGVVQSPRYKIIEKKQPVAFWCNPISGHNTLYWYLQNLGQGPELLIRYENEEAVDDSQLPKDRFSAERLKGVDSTLKIQPAELGDSAVYLCASSPHPGDEQYFGPGTRLTVT.

Details on this clone: The junction and the germline gene differ at one end; a read error may be behind it. This rearrangement joins TRBV27 to TRBJ2-1, with D unresolved. The length of the CDR3 is 13 residues. The V gene's germline CDR1 is MNHEY and CDR2 SMNVEV (reference sequence). The chain's CDR3 is CASSLSHRNEQFF. CDR3 DNA sequence: TGTGCCAGCAGCTTATCCCACCGCAATGAGCAGTTCTTC.

This chain uses TRBV9 with TRBJ1-2; D not resolved. Trimming cost V 4 bases and J 6 bases, with 10 bases left between them. The length of the CDR3 is 12 residues. Germline CDR1 SGDLS, CDR2 YYNGEE. CDR3 amino acids: CASSMSVNGYTF. CDR3 coding DNA: TGTGCCAGCAGCATGAGCGTAAATGGCTACACCTTC.

The chain combines TRBV12-3 or TRBV12-4 with TRBJ1-1, with D unresolved. The CDR3 is made up of 12 amino acids. V was pared by 3 bases and J by 5 bases, with 7 bases between. The CDR3 is CASSLYGTEAFF. DNA of the CDR3: TGTGCCAGCAGTTTGTACGGGACTGAAGCTTTCTTT.

This chain joins TRBV5-1 and TRBJ2-1; possibly TRBD2 for D (5 bases). Germline V gives CDR1 SGHRS, CDR2 YFSETQ. The CDR3 has 15 amino acids. V lost 1 base to trimming and J lost 8 bases, with 16 bases between them. CDR3 loop: CASSLPRSGMDEQFF. The CDR3 DNA follows: TGCGCCAGCAGCTTGCCTCGCTCCGGGATGGATGAGCAGTTCTTC.

The rearrangement joins TRBV5-1 to TRBJ2-5; 9 bases align to TRBD1. J gave up 2 bases and V 4 bases, and 3 bases lay outside the gene matches. The CDR3 extends over 14 amino acids. CDR1 and CDR2 from the germline V gene are SGHRS and YFSETQ. CDR3 region: CASSVTGGQETQYF. In DNA, the CDR3 is TGCGCCAGCAGCGTGACAGGGGGACAAGAGACCCAGTACTTC.

The chain uses TRBV19 and TRBJ1-1; no firm D call. Germline V gives CDR1 LNHDA, CDR2 SQIVND (reference sequence). This CDR3 comprises 13 residues. The V gene lost 5 bases and the J gene lost 5 bases, with 12 bases spanning the gap. The CDR3 bases are TGTGCCAGTAGTCTCAAAGTTAGGACTGAAGCTTTCTTT. Amino acids: CASSLKVRTEAFF.

The CDR3 here is CAIMPLGLAGYFSTDTQYF. In nucleotides, the CDR3 is TGTGCCATCATGCCCCTGGGACTAGCGGGATATTTTAGCACAGATACGCAGTATTTT. This rearrangement joins TRBV10-3 to TRBJ2-3; 13 bases match TRBD2. Germline loops: CDR1 ENHRY, CDR2 SYGVKD. CDR3 length equals 19 residues. With V trimmed by 7 bases and J by 0 bases, 13 bases remained unmatched.

The CDR3 bases are TGTGCCAGCAGCGCCCATAGCGGGACTGGGGCCAACGTCCTGACTTTC. Protein product: CASSAHSGTGANVLTF. The chain joins TRBV11-2 to TRBJ2-6; 8 nucleotides match TRBD2. The V segment lost 5 bases and the J segment 2 bases; nucleotides outside the gene matches: 5. This CDR3 is built from 16 residues. Germline V gene lookup returns CDR1 SGHAT and CDR2 FQNNGV.

This clone was found a few times. The junction shows a germline mismatch at one end, possibly a read error. The V and J genes are TRBV5-1 and TRBJ2-7, with 10 positions matching TRBD2. This CDR3 contains 13 residues. Germline values: CDR1 SGHRS, CDR2 YFSETQ. CDR3 DNA: TGCGCCAGCAGCTCCGCCGGGACTAGCGATCCTAACTTC. This gives the protein CASSSAGTSDPNF.

The genes are TRBV28 and TRBJ2-7; the match to TRBD1 covers 9 bases. The trim removed 8 bases at V and 4 bases at J, leaving 9 bases unmatched. CDR3 length: 14 amino acids. The germline V gene encodes CDR1 MDHEN and CDR2 SYDVKM. This CDR3 is CASSPPDRGYEQYF. Written as DNA, the CDR3 is TGTGCCAGCTCGCCCCCGGACAGGGGATACGAGCAGTACTTC.

The chain couples TRBV24-1 to TRBJ1-2; 7 bases are a match to TRBD1. The V gene end was trimmed by 4 bases and the J gene end by 3 bases; junction bases not matched to a gene: 7. Germline CDR1 KGHDR, CDR2 SFDVKD. The CDR3 is made up of 15 amino acids. The CDR3 loop is CATSDPDREYYGYTF. CDR3 DNA: TGTGCCACCAGTGACCCTGACAGGGAATACTATGGCTACACCTTC.

The V and J genes are TRBV6-5 and TRBJ1-6; D gene uncertain. The CDR3 has 10 amino acids. Trimming stripped 10 bases from V and 9 bases from J, with 7 bases between. CDR1 and CDR2 from the germline V gene are MNHEY and SVGAGI. This CDR3 reads CATSGSPLHF. The CDR3 DNA is TGTGCCACCAGCGGTTCACCCCTCCACTTT.

The genes are TRBV19 and TRBJ1-6; D ambiguous. V was pared by 5 bases and J by 10 bases, with 12 bases between. Germline V gene sequence: CDR1 LNHDA, CDR2 SQIVND (reference sequence). CDR3 size: 13 residues. CDR3 in DNA: TGTGCCAGTAGTGGCCGACGGGAATCACCCCTCCACTTT. This gives the protein CASSGRRESPLHF.

J is TRBJ2-1 and V is TRBV9, with D possibly matching TRBD2 (6 bases). Germline lookup yields CDR1 SGDLS and CDR2 YYNGEE. Trimming pared 3 bases from V and 9 bases from J, leaving 22 bases between. The CDR3 length is 16 residues. CDR3: CASSGGTAVRGGEQFF. CDR3 DNA: TGTGCCAGCAGCGGAGGGACGGCGGTGCGGGGCGGTGAGCAGTTCTTC.

The chain uses TRBV3-1 (or the pseudogene TRBV3-2) and TRBJ2-7; no clear D. The V end was cut by 5 bases, the J end by 5 bases, with 10 bases between. Germline CDR1 reads LGHDT; CDR2 reads YNNKEL (reference sequence). The CDR3 has 12 amino acids. CDR3 amino acids: CASSYPGNEQYF. CDR3 sequence (DNA): TGTGCCAGCAGCTATCCGGGTAACGAGCAGTACTTC.

The rearrangement uses TRBV12-3 or TRBV12-4 and TRBJ1-2; D not certain. Between the trimmed V and J ends, which lost 5 bases and 2 bases, there was a span of 6 bases. The CDR3 consists of 12 residues. The DNA for the CDR3 is TGTGCCAGCAGTATTGCCAACTATGGCTACACCTTC. This translates into CASSIANYGYTF.

The CDR3 sequence is CASSLRQDDTGELFF. The CDR3, as DNA: TGCGCCAGCAGCTTGCGTCAGGACGACACCGGGGAGCTGTTTTTT. The V call is TRBV5-1, the J call TRBJ2-2; D gene ambiguous. CDR1 SGHRS and CDR2 YFSETQ come from the germline V gene. Trimming removed 1 base at V and 3 bases at J, with 10 bases between. The CDR3 is 15 residues long.

The rearrangement links TRBV10-1 to TRBJ2-5, with D perhaps TRBD1 (5 bases). V shed 3 bases and J shed 5 bases, with 16 bases lying between them. The germline V gene encodes CDR1 WNHNN and CDR2 SYGVQD (reference sequence). The CDR3 runs to 15 residues. The CDR3 nucleotides read TGCGCCAGCAGTGATCAGGGTAATTCTCCGGAGACCCAGTACTTC. The encoded protein is CASSDQGNSPETQYF.